This note documents a single T cell receptor (beta chain) sequence. Its specificity is not known. This CDR3 is 19 amino acids long. Each bulk PBMC sample had roughly 400 ng DNA loaded. Profiling relied on immunoSEQ multiplex PCR, and the TCRdb table lists in-frame clones only, not all of them. The sample carries some 25,000 clones, around 85% recorded once. This entry belongs to a study of blood T cell dynamics during melanoma immunotherapy. This sample's time point: pre-treatment baseline. General study points: PBMC repertoires of eventual disease-control patients split at W3 into clonality or diversity gains.

The TCR was taken from a human donor with melanoma. The sequencing used blood, collected from a patient treated with checkpoint blockade. This chain joins TRBV21-1 and TRBJ2-7; the D call of TRBD2 is as the table states it, not checked on the DNA. TRBV21-1 is a pseudogene segment. CDR3 sequence reads: CASSSTNPGWTSQLHEQYF. CDR3 DNA: TGTGCCAGCAGCTCGACCAACCCGGGGTGGACTAGCCAGCTCCACGAGCAGTACTTC.